This T cell receptor beta chain is from a study of control samples from healthy donors and cancer patients. Generated by immunoSEQ multiplex PCR, the TCRdb table keeps only in-frame clones and is missing some. The table includes roughly 170,000 clones, 85% to 90% detected once. This CDR3 contains 14 residues. Per germline, CDR1 MDHEN and CDR2 SYDVKM. The trim removed 6 bases at V and 8 bases at J, leaving 8 bases unmatched. The sequence was collected from a woman aged 30 to 39 in good health. The source material was blood. This sequence joins TRBV28 and TRBJ1-5; 9 bases match TRBD1. This CDR3 reads CASSYGQGTKPQHF. In nucleotides, the CDR3 is TGTGCCAGCAGCTACGGACAGGGGACGAAGCCCCAGCATTTT.